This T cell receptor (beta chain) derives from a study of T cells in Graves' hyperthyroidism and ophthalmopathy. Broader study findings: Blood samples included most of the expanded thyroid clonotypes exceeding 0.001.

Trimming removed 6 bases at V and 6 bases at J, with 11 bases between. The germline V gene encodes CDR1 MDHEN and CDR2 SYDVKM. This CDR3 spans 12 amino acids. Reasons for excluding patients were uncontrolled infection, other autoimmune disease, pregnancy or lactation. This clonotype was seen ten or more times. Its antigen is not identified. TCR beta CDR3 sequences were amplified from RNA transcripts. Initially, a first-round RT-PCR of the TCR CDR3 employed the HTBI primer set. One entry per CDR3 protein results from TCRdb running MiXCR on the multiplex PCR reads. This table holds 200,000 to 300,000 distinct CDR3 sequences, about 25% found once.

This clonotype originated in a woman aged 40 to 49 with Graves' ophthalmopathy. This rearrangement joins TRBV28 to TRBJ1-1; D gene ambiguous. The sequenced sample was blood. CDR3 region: CASSLSGAEAFF. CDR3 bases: TGTGCCAGCAGCCTCAGTGGAGCTGAAGCTTTCTTT.